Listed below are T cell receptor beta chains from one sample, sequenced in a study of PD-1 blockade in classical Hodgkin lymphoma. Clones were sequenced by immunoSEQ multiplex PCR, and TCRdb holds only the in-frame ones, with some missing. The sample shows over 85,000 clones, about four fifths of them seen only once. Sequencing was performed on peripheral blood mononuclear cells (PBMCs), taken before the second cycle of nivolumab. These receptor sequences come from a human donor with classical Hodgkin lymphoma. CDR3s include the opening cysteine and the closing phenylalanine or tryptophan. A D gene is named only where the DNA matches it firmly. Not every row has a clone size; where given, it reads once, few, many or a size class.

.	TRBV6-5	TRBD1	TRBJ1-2	CASRLGQGNNYGYTF	TGTGCCAGCAGACTAGGACAGGGTAATAACTATGGCTACACCTTC
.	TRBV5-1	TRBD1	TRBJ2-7	CASGTGGNYEQYF	TGCGCCAGCGGGACAGGGGGCAACTACGAGCAGTACTTC
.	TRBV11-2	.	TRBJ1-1	CASRGGGNTEAFF	TGTGCCAGCAGGGGGGGTGGGAACACTGAAGCTTTCTTT
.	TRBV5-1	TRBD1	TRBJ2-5	CASSFLQGVGAETQYF	TGCGCCAGCAGCTTCCTCCAGGGGGTGGGGGCCGAGACCCAGTACTTC
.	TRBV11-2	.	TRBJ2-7	CASSPGAYRYEQYF	TGTGCCAGCAGCCCGGGGGCCTATAGGTACGAGCAGTACTTC
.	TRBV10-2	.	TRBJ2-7	CASSGPRGSGAYEQYF	TGCGCCAGCAGTGGACCCCGGGGATCCGGAGCGTACGAGCAGTACTTC
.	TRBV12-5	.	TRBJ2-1	CASGLAPYNEQFF	TGTGCTAGTGGTTTGGCTCCTTACAATGAGCAGTTCTTC
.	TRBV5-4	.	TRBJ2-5	CASSLRGGETQYF	TGTGCCAGCAGCCTAAGGGGGGGTGAGACCCAGTACTTC
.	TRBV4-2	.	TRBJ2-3	CASSLGTVRTDTQYF	TGTGCCAGCAGCTTGGGGACGGTTCGAACAGATACGCAGTATTTT
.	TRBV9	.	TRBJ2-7	CASSPRDTWSSYEQYF	TGTGCCAGCAGCCCGCGGGACACTTGGAGCTCCTACGAGCAGTACTTC
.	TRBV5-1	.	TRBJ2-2	CASSLGRSLTGELFF	TGCGCCAGCAGCCTGGGCCGAAGCCTCACCGGGGAGCTGTTTTTT
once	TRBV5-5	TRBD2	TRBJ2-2	CASSRGLAGAVDAGELFF	TGTGCCAGCAGTCGCGGACTAGCGGGAGCAGTTGATGCCGGGGAGCTGTTTTTT
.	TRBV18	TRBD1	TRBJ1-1	CASSRRDRQNTEAFF	TGTGCCAGCTCTCGTCGGGACAGACAGAACACTGAAGCTTTCTTT
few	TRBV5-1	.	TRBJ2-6	CASSSGANVLTF	TGCGCCAGCAGCTCTGGGGCCAACGTCCTGACTTTC
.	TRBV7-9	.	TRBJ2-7	CASRFGQFEQYF	TGTGCCAGCAGATTTGGACAGTTCGAGCAGTACTTC
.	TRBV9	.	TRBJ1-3	CASSVVDRFPGNTIYF	TGTGCCAGCAGCGTAGTGGATCGCTTCCCTGGAAACACCATATATTTT
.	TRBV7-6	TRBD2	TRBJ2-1	CASSFASGRYNEQFF	TGTGCCAGCAGCTTTGCTAGCGGGCGGTACAATGAGCAGTTCTTC
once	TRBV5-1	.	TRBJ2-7	CASSFPMQGGPYEQYF	TGCGCCAGCAGCTTTCCCATGCAGGGGGGACCTTACGAGCAGTACTTC